These 10 T cell receptor beta chains came from one sample sequenced in a study of T cell responses to AZD1222 COVID-19 vaccine. Clones were sequenced by immunoSEQ multiplex PCR, and TCRdb holds only the in-frame ones, with some missing. The sample holds about 92,000 clones, 88% seen once. The sequencing here drew on peripheral blood, taken on day 0 of AZD1222 vaccination. The receptors shown here come from an adult in good health.

This chain links TRBV9 with TRBJ2-1; the match to TRBD2 covers 11 bases. Germline CDR1 and CDR2: SGDLS and YYNGEE. This CDR3 region has 16 residues. V shed 0 bases, J shed 4 bases, and the junction held 3 bases outside the gene matches. CDR3 sequence (DNA): TGTGCCAGCAGCGTAGAGACTAGCGGGAAATACAATGAGCAGTTCTTC. This gives the protein CASSVETSGKYNEQFF.

The CDR3: CASSHNNPQGDSPLHF. The CDR3 bases are TGTGCCAGCAGCCATAATAACCCCCAGGGGGATTCACCCCTCCACTTT. The rearrangement links TRBV4-2 to TRBJ1-6; TRBD1 matches at 7 bases. V lost 3 bases, J lost 8 bases, and 10 bases stayed unmatched. The CDR3 totals 16 residues. In germline, CDR1 is LGHNA, CDR2 YNFKEQ.

The J gene is TRBJ2-5, the V gene TRBV9; TRBD1 or TRBD2 may be the D gene (5 bases each). The CDR3 extends over 14 amino acids. V was pared by 0 bases and J by 5 bases, with 11 bases between. Germline V gene lookup returns CDR1 SGDLS and CDR2 YYNGEE. CDR3 amino acids: CASSVEGPGETQYF. CDR3 in DNA: TGTGCCAGCAGCGTAGAGGGACCTGGGGAGACCCAGTACTTC.

V usage is TRBV30 and J usage is TRBJ2-1; possible D gene TRBD1, 6 bases. V lost 3 bases and J 9 bases, leaving 15 bases between the germline ends. In germline, CDR1 is GTSNPN, CDR2 SVGIG (reference sequence). The CDR3 is 13 residues long. The CDR3 protein is CAWRNTGKGEQFF. CDR3 DNA sequence: TGTGCCTGGAGGAATACAGGGAAGGGTGAGCAGTTCTTC.

This clone was counted only a few times. The genes are TRBV9 and TRBJ2-3; D is uncertain. The germline V gene encodes CDR1 SGDLS and CDR2 YYNGEE. V was trimmed by 0 bases and J by 0 bases, leaving 2 bases between them. This CDR3 is 13 amino acids long. CDR3 DNA: TGTGCCAGCAGCGTAGACAGCACAGATACGCAGTATTTT. As protein: CASSVDSTDTQYF.

Here the CDR3 DNA reads TGTGCCTGGAGCGGGCAATTGAACACTGAAGCTTTCTTT. It is translated as CAWSGQLNTEAFF. The chain has TRBV30 and TRBJ1-1; D is unclear. V lost 3 bases and J 0 bases, leaving 8 bases between the germline ends. The germline CDR1 and CDR2 sequences are GTSNPN and SVGIG (reference sequence). The CDR3 has 13 amino acids.

The chain has TRBV6-2 or TRBV6-3 and TRBJ1-2; a weak D match, TRBD1 (6 bases). The CDR3 runs to 13 residues. CDR1 MNHEY and CDR2 SVGEGT come from the germline V gene. V was trimmed by 4 bases and J by 3 bases, leaving 9 bases between them. The CDR3 reads CASSLQGYYGYTF. In nucleotides, the CDR3 is TGTGCCAGCAGTTTACAGGGTTACTATGGCTACACCTTC.

This clone is deemed medium-sized. This sequence joins TRBV20-1 and TRBJ1-2; D perhaps matches TRBD1 (5 bases). V lost 3 bases, J lost 6 bases, and 5 bases lay in between. CDR3 length: 10 amino acids. Germline V gives CDR1 DFQATT, CDR2 SNEGSKA (reference sequence). The CDR3 is CSARGHGYTF. The CDR3 DNA is TGCAGTGCTAGGGGACATGGCTACACCTTC.

This chain uses TRBV6-2 or TRBV6-3 with TRBJ2-7; D is possibly TRBD2 (6 bases). Trimming took 2 bases from V and 0 from J, leaving 11 bases between them. Germline lookup yields CDR1 MNHEY and CDR2 SVGEGT. The CDR3 length is 15 residues. CDR3 in amino acids: CASSYILASSYEQYF. The DNA of the CDR3 is TGTGCCAGCAGTTACATCCTAGCGAGCTCCTACGAGCAGTACTTC.

The gene calls are TRBV3-1 (or the pseudogene TRBV3-2) and TRBJ1-2; 7 nucleotides agree with TRBD1. V shed 3 bases and J 8 bases; nucleotides not matched to a gene: 3. The CDR3 spans 12 residues. Germline CDR1 is LGHDT and CDR2 is YNNKEL (reference sequence). Here the CDR3 reads CASSQADRGYTF. For the CDR3, the DNA is TGTGCCAGCAGCCAGGCGGACAGGGGCTACACCTTC.